These T cell receptor beta chains were read from a single sample in a study of T-cell reconstitution after alpha-beta-depleted transplantation in children. TCRdb reprocessed the PCR reads with MiXCR, giving one entry per CDR3 protein. The sample includes more than 500,000 distinct CDR3 sequences, 11% seen only once; the top ten take around 15%. Here the sequenced sample was PBMCs, mostly from graft donor cells, taken 180 days after TCRalphabeta/CD19-depleted stem cell transplant. Receptor source: a female patient aged 2-9 years who had a stem cell transplant for aplastic anemia, so the T cells may come from the graft donor. Each CDR3 is given with its conserved first and last residue. The D gene is left open where the match is weak. A clone size is listed for some rows: how often the clone was seen (once, few, many), or a class if it is expanded.

14 | . | TRBD1 | TRBJ2-5 | TRBV12-3/TRBV12-4 | CASSGGQGGETQYF | TGTGCCAGCAGTGGGGGACAGGGAGGAGAGACCCAGTACTTC
20 | . | TRBD2 | TRBJ2-3 | TRBV20-1 | CSAKPDGLAGGLSGFGTQYF | TGCAGTGCAAAACCGGACGGACTAGCGGGAGGTTTGTCGGGGTTTGGTACGCAGTATTTT
12 | . | . | TRBJ2-5 | TRBV28 | CASSPVPETQYF | TGTGCCAGCAGCCCAGTCCCGGAGACCCAGTACTTC
17 | . | . | TRBJ2-2 | TRBV28 | CASSLGGPGLDTGELFF | TGTGCCAGCAGTTTAGGAGGACCGGGACTGGACACCGGGGAGCTGTTTTTT
16 | . | . | TRBJ2-3 | TRBV4-2 | CASSQDWRGATDTQYF | TGTGCCAGCAGCCAAGACTGGAGAGGGGCGACAGATACGCAGTATTTT
14 | . | . | TRBJ2-2 | TRBV12-5 | CASGPGGNTGELFF | TGTGCTAGTGGTCCCGGGGGTAACACCGGGGAGCTGTTTTTT
14 | many | TRBD2 | TRBJ2-3 | TRBV7-2 | CASGRLAGGDTQYF | TGTGCCAGCGGTAGACTAGCGGGAGGGGATACGCAGTATTTT
15 | . | . | TRBJ2-1 | TRBV6-5 | CASSYRGIIRDEQFF | TGTGCCAGCAGTTATAGGGGTATTATTAGGGATGAGCAGTTCTTC
18 | . | TRBD2 | TRBJ2-2 | TRBV4-3 | CASSQNPVLAASTGELFF | TGCGCCAGCAGCCAAAATCCGGTCCTAGCGGCAAGCACCGGGGAGCTGTTTTTT
13 | many | TRBD1 | TRBJ2-7 | TRBV10-3 | CASRQGPTYEQYF | TGTGCCAGCCGACAGGGGCCCACCTACGAGCAGTACTTC
15 | few | TRBD2 | TRBJ2-5 | TRBV7-8 | CASDLRLAGQETQYF | TGTGCCAGCGACTTAAGACTAGCGGGTCAAGAGACCCAGTACTTC
13 | many | . | TRBJ2-7 | TRBV21-1 | CASSGTCAYEQYF | TGTGCCAGCAGCGGGACATGCGCCTACGAGCAGTACTTC
17 | few | . | TRBJ2-1 | TRBV7-2 | CASSLREPGPSYNEQFF | TGTGCCAGCAGCTTAAGGGAGCCGGGACCCTCCTACAATGAGCAGTTCTTC
16 | few | TRBD1 | TRBJ1-2 | TRBV18 | CASSPTGDSPKYGYTF | TGTGCCAGCTCACCGACTGGGGACAGCCCAAAATATGGCTACACCTTC
10 | . | . | TRBJ1-1 | TRBV6-5 | CASGQNEAFF | TGTGCCAGCGGTCAGAATGAAGCTTTCTTT
18 | many | TRBD2 | TRBJ2-2 | TRBV28 | CASSLRPSGVANTGELFF | TGTGCCAGCAGTTTACGTCCTAGCGGAGTCGCGAACACCGGGGAGCTGTTTTTT
14 | few | . | TRBJ1-1 | TRBV29-1 | CSVGWVKSHTEAFF | TGCAGCGTTGGTTGGGTGAAGAGCCACACTGAAGCTTTCTTT
13 | . | . | TRBJ2-2 | TRBV6-1 | CAAGRFSTGELFF | TGTGCCGCCGGCAGGTTTTCCACCGGGGAGCTGTTTTTT
13 | . | . | TRBJ1-1 | TRBV7-9 | CASSPAMNTEAFF | TGTGCCAGCAGCCCTGCTATGAACACTGAAGCTTTCTTT
14 | . | . | TRBJ2-3 | TRBV28 | CASSLFNPGDTQYF | TGTGCCAGCAGTTTATTCAACCCGGGAGATACGCAGTATTTT
14 | few | . | TRBJ2-5 | TRBV27 | CASSYGPIQETQYF | TGTGCCAGCAGTTATGGACCGATACAAGAGACCCAGTACTTC
14 | . | TRBD1 | TRBJ2-7 | TRBV27 | CASNGQGAGYEQYF | TGTGCCAGCAATGGACAGGGGGCTGGCTACGAGCAGTACTTC
11 | . | . | TRBJ1-2 | TRBV29-1 | CSVGPQTGYTF | TGCAGCGTTGGTCCCCAGACCGGCTACACCTTC
16 | . | TRBD1 | TRBJ2-2 | TRBV20-1 | CSARGKRQGRTGELFF | TGCAGTGCTAGAGGGAAACGACAGGGGCGAACCGGGGAGCTGTTTTTT
14 | few | TRBD2 | TRBJ2-5 | TRBV27 | CASSLTGGGETQYF | TGTGCCAGCAGTTTAACGGGAGGAGGAGAGACCCAGTACTTC
15 | many | TRBD2 | TRBJ2-1 | TRBV20-1 | CSATPIREGGNEQFF | TGCAGTGCTACTCCGATACGGGAGGGCGGAAATGAGCAGTTCTTC
15 | few | TRBD1 | TRBJ1-2 | TRBV28 | CASSSSGTGGRGYTF | TGTGCCAGCAGTTCCTCTGGGACAGGGGGCAGGGGCTACACCTTC
16 | . | . | TRBJ2-7 | TRBV5-6 | CASSLWADRRVYEQYF | TGTGCCAGCTCCCTGTGGGCTGACAGGAGGGTTTACGAGCAGTACTTC
12 | few | . | TRBJ1-2 | TRBV25-1 | CASSELRAGYTF | TGTGCCAGCAGTGAATTGAGGGCTGGCTACACCTTC
14 | few | . | TRBJ2-3 | TRBV29-1 | CSVVTGLPTDTQYF | TGCAGCGTTGTCACGGGACTCCCTACAGATACGCAGTATTTT
16 | few | TRBD1 | TRBJ1-1 | TRBV27 | CASSPRTGVRGTEAFF | TGTGCCAGCAGTCCTCGTACAGGGGTGAGAGGCACTGAAGCTTTCTTT
13 | . | . | TRBJ2-5 | TRBV10-3 | CAISVSVEETQYF | TGTGCCATCAGTGTAAGCGTTGAAGAGACCCAGTACTTC
16 | few | . | TRBJ2-4 | TRBV5-5 | CASSLFDPGPRNIQYF | TGTGCCAGCAGCTTGTTTGATCCGGGGCCACGCAACATTCAGTACTTC
15 | few | TRBD2 | TRBJ2-2 | TRBV7-2 | CASSGTSGYTGELFF | TGTGCCAGCAGCGGGACTAGCGGTTACACCGGGGAGCTGTTTTTT
13 | few | . | TRBJ2-7 | TRBV29-1 | CSVKGTSPYEQYF | TGCAGCGTGAAAGGGACGTCTCCCTACGAGCAGTACTTC
15 | . | . | TRBJ2-3 | TRBV20-1 | CSARGTTYHPDTQYF | TGCAGTGCTAGAGGGACTACTTACCACCCAGATACGCAGTATTTT
18 | many | TRBD2 | TRBJ2-5 | TRBV3-1 | CASSPFSTSGLRRETQYF | TGTGCCAGCAGCCCTTTCTCAACTAGCGGGCTCCGTCGCGAGACCCAGTACTTC